Listed below are T cell receptor beta chains from one sample, sequenced in a study of blood T cell repertoires in COVID-19. TCRdb's copy holds only in-frame clones and misses some; the assay was immunoSEQ multiplex PCR. The sample lists 26,000 or so clones; about 90% were seen once. The sequencing sample was made of peripheral blood. These TCRs come from a human donor in a cohort sampled during active COVID-19. The CDR3 runs from the conserved cysteine through the conserved F or W. D genes are given only for firm matches. Expanded clones get a size class; other rows say once, few or many, or leave the size out.

J: TRBJ1-1
size: NA
D: NA
V: TRBV2
CDR3: CASSPPTRAFF
DNA: TGTGCCAGCAGCCCTCCCACGCGGGCTTTCTTT

J: TRBJ1-5
size: NA
D: NA
V: TRBV27
CDR3: CASSLLGASNQPQHF
DNA: TGTGCCAGCAGTTTGTTGGGGGCTAGCAATCAGCCCCAGCATTTT

J: TRBJ2-3
size: NA
D: TRBD2
V: TRBV10-3
CDR3: CASLSGASTDTQYF
DNA: TGTGCCAGCCTTAGCGGGGCTAGCACAGATACGCAGTATTTT

J: TRBJ2-7
size: NA
D: NA
V: TRBV6-6
CDR3: CASSPVAYEQYF
DNA: TGTGCCAGCAGCCCGGTGGCCTACGAGCAGTACTTC

J: TRBJ2-7
size: NA
D: NA
V: TRBV19
CDR3: CASSAGSPYEQYF
DNA: TGTGCCAGTAGTGCCGGGTCCCCCTACGAGCAGTACTTC

J: TRBJ2-7
size: NA
D: TRBD1
V: TRBV6-5
CDR3: CASRGGTGGIYEQYF
DNA: TGTGCCAGCAGGGGTGGGACAGGGGGCATTTACGAGCAGTACTTC

J: TRBJ2-1
size: NA
D: TRBD2
V: TRBV19
CDR3: CASSIRGGNEQFF
DNA: TGTGCCAGTAGTATTCGGGGGGGCAATGAGCAGTTCTTC

J: TRBJ1-1
size: NA
D: NA
V: TRBV28
CDR3: CASSSPVGGTEAFF
DNA: TGTGCCAGCAGTTCGCCGGTAGGGGGCACTGAAGCTTTCTTT

J: TRBJ1-5
size: NA
D: TRBD1
V: TRBV19
CDR3: CASSIVFGQGAGQPQHF
DNA: TGTGCCAGTAGTATCGTTTTTGGGCAGGGGGCAGGTCAGCCCCAGCATTTT

J: TRBJ2-1
size: NA
D: TRBD2
V: TRBV6-4
CDR3: CASSTSGGALNEQFF
DNA: TGTGCCAGCTCTACCAGCGGGGGGGCCCTCAATGAGCAGTTCTTC

J: TRBJ2-3
size: NA
D: TRBD2
V: TRBV4-1
CDR3: CASSATTSGGADTQYF
DNA: TGCGCCAGCAGCGCAACGACTAGCGGGGGTGCAGATACGCAGTATTTT

J: TRBJ1-4
size: NA
D: TRBD1
V: TRBV15
CDR3: CATSRVGGTVSEKLFF
DNA: TGTGCCACCAGCAGAGTAGGGGGGACAGTGTCTGAAAAACTGTTTTTT

J: TRBJ1-5
size: NA
D: TRBD1
V: TRBV6-6
CDR3: CASSFDRGSNQPQHF
DNA: TGTGCCAGCAGCTTCGACAGGGGAAGCAATCAGCCCCAGCATTTT

J: TRBJ1-3
size: NA
D: NA
V: TRBV9
CDR3: CASSVVPLSSGNTIYF
DNA: TGTGCCAGCAGCGTAGTTCCCTTGAGCTCTGGAAACACCATATATTTT

J: TRBJ1-2
size: NA
D: NA
V: TRBV4-1
CDR3: CASSQTPTETYGYTF
DNA: TGCGCCAGCAGCCAAACCCCGACAGAGACCTATGGCTACACCTTC

J: TRBJ2-6
size: NA
D: NA
V: TRBV18
CDR3: CASSPGGGLLSGANVLTF
DNA: TGTGCCAGCTCACCGGGAGGCGGGTTACTATCTGGGGCCAACGTCCTGACTTTC

J: TRBJ1-3
size: once
D: NA
V: TRBV11-2
CDR3: CASSSTPAGQGGNTIYF
DNA: TGTGCCAGCAGCTCCACACCCGCCGGCCAGGGAGGAAACACCATATATTTT

J: TRBJ1-1
size: NA
D: TRBD1
V: TRBV7-2
CDR3: CASSDRGGHTEAFF
DNA: TGTGCCAGCAGCGACAGGGGTGGGCACACTGAAGCTTTCTTT

J: TRBJ2-5
size: NA
D: TRBD1
V: TRBV15
CDR3: CATREQGWETQYF
DNA: TGTGCCACCAGAGAACAGGGGTGGGAGACCCAGTACTTC

J: TRBJ1-3
size: once
D: NA
V: TRBV14
CDR3: CASSQDPYSGNTIYF
DNA: TGTGCCAGCAGCCAAGATCCGTACTCTGGAAACACCATATATTTT

J: TRBJ2-1
size: NA
D: TRBD2
V: TRBV5-5
CDR3: CASSNIAGQPYNEQFF
DNA: TGTGCCAGCAGTAATATAGCGGGGCAACCCTACAATGAGCAGTTCTTC

J: TRBJ1-2
size: NA
D: TRBD1
V: TRBV6-6
CDR3: CASSQGANYGYTF
DNA: TGTGCCAGCAGCCAGGGGGCGAACTATGGCTACACCTTC

J: TRBJ2-3
size: NA
D: NA
V: TRBV6-5
CDR3: CASRDTGLTDTQYF
DNA: TGTGCCAGCAGGGATACAGGGCTCACAGATACGCAGTATTTT

J: TRBJ1-3
size: once
D: NA
V: TRBV5-1
CDR3: CASKEGLLIGNTIYF
DNA: TGCGCCAGTAAGGAGGGTTTATTGATTGGAAACACCATATATTTT

J: TRBJ2-5
size: NA
D: NA
V: TRBV7-6
CDR3: CASSPGLVGFQETQYF
DNA: TGTGCCAGCAGCCCCGGTCTTGTCGGGTTCCAAGAGACCCAGTACTTC